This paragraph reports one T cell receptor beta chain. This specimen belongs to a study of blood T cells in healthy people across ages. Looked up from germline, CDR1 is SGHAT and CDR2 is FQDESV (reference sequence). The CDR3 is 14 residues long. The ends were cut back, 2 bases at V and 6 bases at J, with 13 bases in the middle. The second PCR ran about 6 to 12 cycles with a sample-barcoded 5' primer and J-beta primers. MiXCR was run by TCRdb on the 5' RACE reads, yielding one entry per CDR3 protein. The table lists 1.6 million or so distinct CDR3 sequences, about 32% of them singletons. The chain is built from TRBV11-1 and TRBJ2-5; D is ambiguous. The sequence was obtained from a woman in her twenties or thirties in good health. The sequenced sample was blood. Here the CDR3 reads CASSLKSADKTQYF. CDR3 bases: TGTGCCAGCAGCTTAAAGAGCGCGGATAAGACCCAGTACTTC.